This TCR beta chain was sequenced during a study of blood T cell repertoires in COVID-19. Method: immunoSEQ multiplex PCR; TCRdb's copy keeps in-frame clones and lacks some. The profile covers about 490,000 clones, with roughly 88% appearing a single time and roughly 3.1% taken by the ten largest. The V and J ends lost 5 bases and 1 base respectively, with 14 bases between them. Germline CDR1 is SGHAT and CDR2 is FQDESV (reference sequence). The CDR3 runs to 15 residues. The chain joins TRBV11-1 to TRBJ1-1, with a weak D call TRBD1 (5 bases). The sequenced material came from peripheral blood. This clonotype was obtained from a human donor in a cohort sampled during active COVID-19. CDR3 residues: CASSLQGRSNTEAFF. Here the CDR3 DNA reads TGTGCCAGCAGCCTTCAGGGCCGCTCGAACACTGAAGCTTTCTTT.